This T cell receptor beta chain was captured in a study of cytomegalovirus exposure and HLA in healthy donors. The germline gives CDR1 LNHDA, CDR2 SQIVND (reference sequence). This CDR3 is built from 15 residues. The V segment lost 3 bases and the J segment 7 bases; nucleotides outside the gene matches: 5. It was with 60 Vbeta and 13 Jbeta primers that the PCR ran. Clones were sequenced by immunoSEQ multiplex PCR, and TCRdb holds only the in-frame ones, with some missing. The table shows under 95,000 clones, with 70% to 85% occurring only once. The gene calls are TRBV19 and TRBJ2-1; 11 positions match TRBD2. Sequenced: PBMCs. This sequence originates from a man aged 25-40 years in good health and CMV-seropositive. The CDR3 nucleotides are TGTGCCAGTAGTATTGGGACTAGCGGACCAAATGAGCAGTTCTTC. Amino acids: CASSIGTSGPNEQFF. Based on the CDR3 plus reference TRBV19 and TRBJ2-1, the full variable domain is DGGITQSPKYLFRKEGQNVTLSCEQNLNHDAMYWYRQDPGQGLRLIYYSQIVNDFQKGDIAEGYSVSREKKESFPLTVTSAQKNPTAFYLCASSIGTSGPNEQFFGPGTRLTVL.